The clone carrying this TCR beta chain has only one observation. This CDR3 comprises 15 residues. V was clipped by 7 bases and J by 8 bases; unmatched bases: 15. Germline CDR1 LNHDA, CDR2 SQIVND (reference sequence). In the original analysis: Estimation of nucleated cell counts was performed using reference gene primer amplification. Sequencing was performed with immunoSEQ multiplex PCR; in TCRdb, only in-frame clones are kept and a portion is missing. Clonal size and the V and J genes are those of that table, whereas D and trimming came from the DNA. The data hold a few hundred thousand clones, with about 89% observed a single time. This entry belongs to a study of blood T cell repertoires in COVID-19.

The chain recombines TRBV19 with TRBJ1-2, with 8 bases fitting TRBD1. The source of this sequence is a man aged 18 to 29 who had recovered from COVID-19. The sample was peripheral blood. CDR3 coding DNA: TGTGCCAGTATTGGACAGGGCTCGGGAATAGACGGCTACACCTTC. It translates to CASIGQGSGIDGYTF.